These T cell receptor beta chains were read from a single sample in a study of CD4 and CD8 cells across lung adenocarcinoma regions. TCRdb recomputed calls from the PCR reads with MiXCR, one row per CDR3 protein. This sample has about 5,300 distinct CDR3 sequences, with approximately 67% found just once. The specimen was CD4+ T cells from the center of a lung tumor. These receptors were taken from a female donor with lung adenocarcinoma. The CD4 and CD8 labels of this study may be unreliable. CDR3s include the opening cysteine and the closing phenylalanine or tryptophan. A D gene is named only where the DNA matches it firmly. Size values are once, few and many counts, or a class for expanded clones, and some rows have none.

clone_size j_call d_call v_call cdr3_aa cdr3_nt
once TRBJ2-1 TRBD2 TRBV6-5 CASSYGGGGTRNEQFF TGTGCCAGCAGTTACGGCGGGGGGGGCACTCGCAATGAGCAGTTCTTC
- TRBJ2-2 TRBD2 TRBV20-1 CSAQLGLAGFTGELFF TGCAGTGCCCAACTCGGACTAGCGGGATTCACCGGGGAGCTGTTTTTT
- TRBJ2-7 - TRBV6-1 CASSGGSSYEQYF TGTGCCAGCAGTGGCGGTAGCTCCTACGAGCAGTACTTC
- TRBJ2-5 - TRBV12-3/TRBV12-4 CASKIGLNTETQYF TGTGCCAGCAAAATAGGGCTGAACACGGAGACCCAGTACTTC
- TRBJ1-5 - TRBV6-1 CASRSGGLQPQHF TGTGCCAGCAGGAGCGGAGGGCTTCAGCCCCAGCATTTT
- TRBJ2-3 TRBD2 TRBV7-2 CASSSGGAADTQYF TGTGCCAGCAGTAGCGGGGGGGCGGCAGATACGCAGTATTTT
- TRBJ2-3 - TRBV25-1 CASTGVARGDQDTQYF TGTGCCAGCACGGGGGTAGCGCGCGGAGACCAAGATACGCAGTATTTC
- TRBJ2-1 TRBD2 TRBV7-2 CASSLAVLTSGRAVNEQFF TGTGCCAGCAGCTTAGCGGTCTTGACTAGCGGGAGGGCCGTCAATGAGCAGTTCTTC
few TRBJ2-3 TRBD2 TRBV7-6 CASRDGLAGVTDTQYF TGTGCCAGCAGGGACGGACTAGCGGGCGTCACAGATACGCAGTATTTT
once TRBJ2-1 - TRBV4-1 CASSQVRGGSYNEQFF TGCGCCAGCAGCCAAGTCAGGGGAGGGTCCTACAATGAGCAGTTCTTC
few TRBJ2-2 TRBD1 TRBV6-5 CASSVLFPGTGNTGELFF TGTGCCAGCAGTGTACTGTTCCCAGGGACAGGGAACACCGGGGAGCTGTTTTTT
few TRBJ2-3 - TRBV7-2 CASRGRGGGGTDTQYF TGTGCCAGCAGGGGCCGCGGGGGCGGAGGCACAGATACGCAGTATTTT
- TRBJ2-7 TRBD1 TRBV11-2 CASSLATGSPSYEQYF TGTGCCAGCAGCTTAGCGACAGGGTCCCCTTCCTACGAGCAGTACTTC
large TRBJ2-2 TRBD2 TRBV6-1 CASRFGTSGSQATGELFF TGTGCCAGCAGATTCGGGACTAGCGGGAGTCAGGCGACCGGGGAGCTGTTTTTT
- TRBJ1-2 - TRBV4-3 CASSQKAHYGYTF TGCGCCAGCAGCCAGAAGGCACACTATGGCTACACCTTC
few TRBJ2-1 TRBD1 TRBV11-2 CASSRTGTEQFF TGTGCCAGCAGCCGGACAGGGACTGAGCAGTTCTTC
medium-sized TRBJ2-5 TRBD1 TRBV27 CASSLQTGAAQETQYF TGTGCCAGCAGTTTACAGACAGGGGCTGCCCAAGAGACCCAGTACTTC
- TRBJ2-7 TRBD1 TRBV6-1 CASSGTGFREQYF TGTGCCAGCAGCGGGACAGGGTTCCGCGAGCAGTACTTC
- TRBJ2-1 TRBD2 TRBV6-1 CASSTGLAGDHELFF TGTGCCAGCAGTACGGGACTAGCGGGAGACCATGAGCTGTTTTTC
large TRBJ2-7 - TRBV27 CASSSGTVGGYEQYF TGTGCCAGCAGTTCTGGGACGGTAGGAGGATACGAGCAGTACTTC
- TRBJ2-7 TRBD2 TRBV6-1 CAGSGGGDPETQYF TGTGCGGGCAGCGGGGGGGGTGACCCAGAGACGCAGTACTTC
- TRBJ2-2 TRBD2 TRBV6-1 CASSPASGTQTDSNGELFF TGTGCCAGCAGCCCCGCTAGCGGGACCCAGACCGACTCTAACGGGGAGCTGTTTTTT
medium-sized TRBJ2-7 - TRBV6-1 CASSRDKFYEQYF TGTGCCAGCAGTCGGGACAAATTCTACGAGCAGTACTTC